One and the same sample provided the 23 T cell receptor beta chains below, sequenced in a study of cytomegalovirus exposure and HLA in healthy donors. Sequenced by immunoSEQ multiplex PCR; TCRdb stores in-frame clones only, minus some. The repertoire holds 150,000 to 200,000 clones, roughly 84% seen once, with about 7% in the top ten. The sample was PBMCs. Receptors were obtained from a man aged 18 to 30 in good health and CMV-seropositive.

CDR3 sequence: CASSPRSGFSGANVLTF. DNA for the CDR3: TGTGCCAGCAGCCCCCGGTCGGGATTCTCTGGGGCCAACGTCCTGACTTTC. The V and J genes are TRBV9 and TRBJ2-6; TRBD2 is a possible D gene (5 bases). V lost 4 bases and J 0 bases, leaving 14 bases between the germline ends. The germline V gene has CDR1 SGDLS and CDR2 YYNGEE. The CDR3 covers 17 residues.

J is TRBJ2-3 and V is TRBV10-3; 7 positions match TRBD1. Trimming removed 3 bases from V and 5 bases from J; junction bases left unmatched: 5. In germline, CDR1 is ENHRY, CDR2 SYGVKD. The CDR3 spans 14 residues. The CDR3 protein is CAISDGQDLDTQYF. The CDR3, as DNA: TGTGCCATCAGTGACGGACAGGACCTAGATACGCAGTATTTT.

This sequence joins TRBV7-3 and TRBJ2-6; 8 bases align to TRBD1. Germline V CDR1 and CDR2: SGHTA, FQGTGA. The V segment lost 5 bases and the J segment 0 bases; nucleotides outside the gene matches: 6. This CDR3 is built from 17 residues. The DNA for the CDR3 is TGTGCCAGCAGCCTAGGGACAGGCAGCTCTGGGGCCAACGTCCTGACTTTC. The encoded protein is CASSLGTGSSGANVLTF.

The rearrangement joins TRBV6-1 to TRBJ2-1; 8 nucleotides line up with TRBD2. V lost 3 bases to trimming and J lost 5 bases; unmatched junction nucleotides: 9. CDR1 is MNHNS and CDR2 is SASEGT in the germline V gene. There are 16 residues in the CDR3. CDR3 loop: CASSDQERESDNEQFF. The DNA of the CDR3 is TGTGCCAGCAGTGATCAAGAGCGGGAGTCTGACAATGAGCAGTTCTTC.

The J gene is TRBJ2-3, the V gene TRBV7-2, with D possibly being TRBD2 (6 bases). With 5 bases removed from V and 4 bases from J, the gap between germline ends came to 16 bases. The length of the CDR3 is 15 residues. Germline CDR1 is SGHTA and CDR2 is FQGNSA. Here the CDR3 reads CASSPLGGNSDTQYF. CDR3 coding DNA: TGTGCCAGCAGCCCCCTTGGGGGGAACTCAGATACGCAGTATTTT. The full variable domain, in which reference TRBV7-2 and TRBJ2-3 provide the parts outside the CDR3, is GAGVSQSPSNKVTEKGKDVELRCDPISGHTALYWYRQSLGQGLEFLIYFQGNSAPDKSGLPSDRFSAERTGGSVSTLTIQRTQQEDSAVYLCASSPLGGNSDTQYFGPGTRLTVL.

The chain's CDR3 is CASSQENFLAGDTDTQYF. CDR3 nucleotides: TGCGCCAGCAGCCAAGAGAACTTTTTAGCGGGAGACACAGATACGCAGTATTTT. The genes are TRBV4-3 and TRBJ2-3, with 9 nucleotides matching TRBD2. CDR3 length: 18 amino acids. Germline V gene lookup returns CDR1 LGHNA and CDR2 YSLEER. Losses at the gene ends were 0 bases for V and 2 bases for J; bases not matched to a gene: 9.

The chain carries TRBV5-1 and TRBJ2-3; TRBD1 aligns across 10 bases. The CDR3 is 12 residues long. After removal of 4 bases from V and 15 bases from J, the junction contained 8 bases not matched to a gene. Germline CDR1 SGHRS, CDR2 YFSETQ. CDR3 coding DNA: TGCGCCAGCAGCATCGACAGGGGGCGAGTATATTTT. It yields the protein CASSIDRGRVYF.

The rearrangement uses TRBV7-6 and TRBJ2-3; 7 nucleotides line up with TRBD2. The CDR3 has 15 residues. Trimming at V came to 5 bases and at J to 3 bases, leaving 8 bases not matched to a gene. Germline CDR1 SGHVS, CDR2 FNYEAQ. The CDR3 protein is CASSASGMGTDTQYF. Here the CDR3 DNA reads TGTGCCAGCAGCGCAAGCGGGATGGGTACAGATACGCAGTATTTT. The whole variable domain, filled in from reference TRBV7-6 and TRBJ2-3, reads GAGVSQSPRYKVTKRGQDVALRCDPISGHVSLYWYRQALGQGPEFLTYFNYEAQQDKSGLPNDRFSAERPEGSISTLTIQRTEQRDSAMYRCASSASGMGTDTQYFGPGTRLTVL.

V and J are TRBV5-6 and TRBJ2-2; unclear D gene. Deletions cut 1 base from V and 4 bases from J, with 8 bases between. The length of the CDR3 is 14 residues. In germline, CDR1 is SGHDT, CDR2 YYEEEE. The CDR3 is CASSLLVSTGELFF. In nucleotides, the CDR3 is TGTGCCAGCAGCTTGTTGGTCAGCACCGGGGAGCTGTTTTTT.

The CDR3 is CASSYRGYQETQYF. CDR3 nucleotide sequence: TGTGCCAGCAGTTACAGGGGCTACCAAGAGACCCAGTACTTC. The chain employs TRBV6-6 and TRBJ2-5; weak D call: TRBD1 (5 bases). Trimming took 2 bases from V and 0 from J, leaving 7 bases between them. The CDR3 has 14 amino acids. Germline lookup yields CDR1 MNHNY and CDR2 SVGAGI (reference sequence).

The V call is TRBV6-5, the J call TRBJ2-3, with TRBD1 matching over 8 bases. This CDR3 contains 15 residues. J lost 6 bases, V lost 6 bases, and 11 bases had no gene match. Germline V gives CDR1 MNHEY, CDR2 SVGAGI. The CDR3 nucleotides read TGTGCCAGCAGCCTCCTCGGGACAGGTCCGGATACGCAGTATTTT. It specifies CASSLLGTGPDTQYF.

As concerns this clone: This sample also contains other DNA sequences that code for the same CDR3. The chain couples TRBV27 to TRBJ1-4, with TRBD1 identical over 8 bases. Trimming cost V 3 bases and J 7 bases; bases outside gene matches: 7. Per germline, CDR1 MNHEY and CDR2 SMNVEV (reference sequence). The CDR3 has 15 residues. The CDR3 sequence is CASSFFGQGSEKLFF. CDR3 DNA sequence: TGTGCCAGCAGTTTCTTCGGACAGGGAAGTGAAAAACTGTTTTTT. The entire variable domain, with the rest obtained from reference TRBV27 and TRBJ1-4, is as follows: EAQVTQNPRYLITVTGKKLTVTCSQNMNHEYMSWYRQDPGLGLRQIYYSMNVEVTDKGDVPEGYKVSRKEKRNFPLILESPSPNQTSLYFCASSFFGQGSEKLFFGSGTQLSVL.

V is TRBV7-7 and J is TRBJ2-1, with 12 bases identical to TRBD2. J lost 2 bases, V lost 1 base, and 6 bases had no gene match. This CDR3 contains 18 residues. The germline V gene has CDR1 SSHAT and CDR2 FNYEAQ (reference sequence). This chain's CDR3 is CASSLGTSGVATYNEQFF. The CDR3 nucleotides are TGTGCCAGCAGCTTAGGGACTAGCGGGGTGGCGACCTACAATGAGCAGTTCTTC.

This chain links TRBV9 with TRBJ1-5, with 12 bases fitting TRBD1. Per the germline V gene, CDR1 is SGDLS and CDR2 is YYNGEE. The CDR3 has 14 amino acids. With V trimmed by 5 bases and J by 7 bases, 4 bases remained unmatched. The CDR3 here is CASRRDRGRQPQHF. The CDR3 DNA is TGTGCCAGCAGGCGGGACAGGGGGCGGCAGCCCCAGCATTTT.

The CDR3 DNA reads TGTGCCAGCGGAGGGGGCGCGACCGGGGAGCTGTTTTTT. Translated: CASGGGATGELFF. The V call is TRBV6-1, the J call TRBJ2-2; a weak D match, TRBD1 (7 bases). V dropped 8 bases and J dropped 5 bases, with 12 bases sitting between them. CDR3 size: 13 residues. Germline assignment: CDR1 MNHNS and CDR2 SASEGT.

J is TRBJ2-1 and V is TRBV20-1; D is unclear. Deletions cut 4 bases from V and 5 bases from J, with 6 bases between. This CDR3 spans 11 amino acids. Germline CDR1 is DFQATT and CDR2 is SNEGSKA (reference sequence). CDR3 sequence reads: CSAKPHNEQFF. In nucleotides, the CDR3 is TGCAGTGCTAAGCCCCACAATGAGCAGTTCTTC.

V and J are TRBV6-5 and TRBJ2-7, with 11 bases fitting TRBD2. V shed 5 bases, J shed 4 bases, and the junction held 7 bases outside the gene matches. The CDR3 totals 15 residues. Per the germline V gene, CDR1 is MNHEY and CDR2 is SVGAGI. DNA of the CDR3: TGTGCCAGCAGTGCCACGGGACTAGCGGTATACGAGCAGTACTTC. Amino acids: CASSATGLAVYEQYF.

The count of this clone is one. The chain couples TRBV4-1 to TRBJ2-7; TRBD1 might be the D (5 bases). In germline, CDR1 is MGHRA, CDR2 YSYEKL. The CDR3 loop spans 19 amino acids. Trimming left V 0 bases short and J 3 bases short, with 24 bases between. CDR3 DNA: TGCGCCAGCAGCCAAGATGGCGTCCAGGGCGGAACAATGCACTACGAGCAGTACTTC. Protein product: CASSQDGVQGGTMHYEQYF.

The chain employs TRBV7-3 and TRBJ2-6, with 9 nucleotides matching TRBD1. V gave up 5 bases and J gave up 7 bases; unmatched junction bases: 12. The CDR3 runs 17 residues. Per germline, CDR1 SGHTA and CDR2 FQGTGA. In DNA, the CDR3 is TGTGCCAGCAGCCCCAACAAAGGGACAGGGAAAGCCAACGTCCTGACTTTC. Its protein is CASSPNKGTGKANVLTF.

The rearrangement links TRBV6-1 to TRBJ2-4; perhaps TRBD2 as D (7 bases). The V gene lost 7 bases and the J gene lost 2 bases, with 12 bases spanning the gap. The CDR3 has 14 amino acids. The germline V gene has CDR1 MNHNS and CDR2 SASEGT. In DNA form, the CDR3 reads TGTGCCAGCAAAGGGGGGGCGTCCAAAAACATTCAGTACTTC. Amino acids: CASKGGASKNIQYF.

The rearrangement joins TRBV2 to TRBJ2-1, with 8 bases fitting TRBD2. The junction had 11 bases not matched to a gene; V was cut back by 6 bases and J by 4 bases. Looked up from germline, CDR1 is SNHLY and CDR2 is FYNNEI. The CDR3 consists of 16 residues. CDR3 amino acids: CASSTTASGQYNEQFF. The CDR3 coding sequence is TGTGCCAGCAGCACTACCGCTAGCGGGCAATACAATGAGCAGTTCTTC.

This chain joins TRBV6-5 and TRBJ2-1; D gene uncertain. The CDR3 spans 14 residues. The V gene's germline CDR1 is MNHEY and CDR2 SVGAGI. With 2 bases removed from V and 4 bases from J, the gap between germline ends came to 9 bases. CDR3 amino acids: CASSYRRDYNEQFF. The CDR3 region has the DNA TGTGCCAGCAGTTACCGGAGAGATTACAATGAGCAGTTCTTC.

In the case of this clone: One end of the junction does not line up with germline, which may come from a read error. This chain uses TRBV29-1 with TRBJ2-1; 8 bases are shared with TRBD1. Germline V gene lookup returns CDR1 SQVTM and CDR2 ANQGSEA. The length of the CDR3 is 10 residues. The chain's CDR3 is CSLEDRVGFF. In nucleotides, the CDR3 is TGCAGCCTTGAGGACAGGGTCGGCTTCTTC.